Listed below are T cell receptor beta chains from one sample, sequenced in a study of T cell repertoires in cytomegalovirus infection. TCRdb re-analysed the reads in MiXCR, keeping a single row per CDR3 protein. In the table there are roughly 320,000 distinct CDR3 sequences, about 8.8% of which are singletons. The sequencing input was PBMCs. These receptors all stem from a human donor in good health (CMV status not recorded). Some clones in this sample may be carry-over from other donors' samples. The CDR3 runs from the conserved cysteine through the conserved F or W. A D gene is named only where the DNA matches it firmly. Clone size is stated in some rows and not others, as once, few, many or a class when expanded.

j_call,d_call,clone_size,v_call,cdr3_length,cdr3_nt,cdr3_aa
TRBJ2-2,NA,NA,TRBV7-3,15,TGTGCCAGCAGCCCTTCAGGGGCCGGCACCGGGGAGCTGTTTTTT,CASSPSGAGTGELFF
TRBJ2-5,NA,few,TRBV13,14,TGTGCCAGCAGCTCGGGGGAAGGAGGAGAGACCCAGTACTTC,CASSSGEGGETQYF
TRBJ2-7,NA,many,TRBV7-2,15,TGTGCCAGCAGCTTGCGTACCGGACAACCCTACGAGCAGTACTTC,CASSLRTGQPYEQYF
TRBJ1-5,TRBD1,many,TRBV20-1,17,TGCAGTGCTTACAACTGGGACAGGGAACATAGCAATCAGCCCCAGCATTTT,CSAYNWDREHSNQPQHF
TRBJ1-2,TRBD1,many,TRBV6-1,15,TGTGCCAGCAGAGAAGGGACAGGGCCTAACTATGGCTACACCTTC,CASREGTGPNYGYTF
TRBJ2-7,NA,many,TRBV20-1,15,TGCAGTGCTACCGCCCCAGGCAGCCCATCCTACGAGCAGTACTTC,CSATAPGSPSYEQYF
TRBJ2-3,NA,NA,TRBV10-3,12,TGTGCCATCGGTCGAAGCACAGATACGCAGTATTTT,CAIGRSTDTQYF
TRBJ1-5,NA,many,TRBV7-2,14,TGTGCCAGCAGCTCCGGACTTATGGGGCAGCCCCAGCATTTT,CASSSGLMGQPQHF
TRBJ2-5,TRBD2,NA,TRBV5-1,15,TGCGCCAGCAGCTCGGTACCGGGGGGGCAAGAGACCCAGTACTTC,CASSSVPGGQETQYF
TRBJ2-1,TRBD1,many,TRBV7-6,15,TGTGCCAGCAGCGGTACAGGGGGCGCCAGCAATGAGCAGTTCTTC,CASSGTGGASNEQFF
TRBJ2-1,NA,many,TRBV10-3,14,TGTGCCATCAGTGAGTCGGGCGGTTACAATGAGCAGTTCTTC,CAISESGGYNEQFF
TRBJ1-2,NA,few,TRBV18,14,TGTGCCAGCTCACCACCGGGGGCGTACTATGGCTACACCTTC,CASSPPGAYYGYTF
TRBJ2-5,NA,many,TRBV12-3/TRBV12-4,14,TGTGCCAGCAGCCCCGGGGCGCCCCAAGAGACCCAGTACTTC,CASSPGAPQETQYF
TRBJ1-2,NA,NA,TRBV18,18,TGTGCCAGCTCACCAGAGCTCATCTCCCCCGGGAGTGACTATGGCTACACCTTC,CASSPELISPGSDYGYTF
TRBJ1-2,NA,many,TRBV4-2,15,TGTGCCAGCAGCCAAGACCTCGCAGTTAACTATGGCTACACCTTC,CASSQDLAVNYGYTF
TRBJ1-2,TRBD1,NA,TRBV12-3/TRBV12-4,14,TGTGCCAGCAGTTTTCTAGGGACAGTTCGTGGCTACACCTTC,CASSFLGTVRGYTF
TRBJ2-1,NA,NA,TRBV29-1,14,TGCAGCGTTGAAGATATCCATGGGGGGATTGAGCAGTTCTTC,CSVEDIHGGIEQFF
TRBJ2-6,NA,many,TRBV6-2/TRBV6-3,17,TGTGCCAGCAGGAGGACGGCTGACAGCTCTGGGGCCAACGTCCTGACTTTC,CASRRTADSSGANVLTF
TRBJ1-4,NA,many,TRBV6-5,14,TGTGCCAGCAGTTCAACTATCAGTCTGGAAAAACTGTTTTTT,CASSSTISLEKLFF
TRBJ2-1,NA,NA,TRBV5-1,12,TGCGCCAGGAGCTGGGGAGATACAGAGCAGTTCTTC,CARSWGDTEQFF
TRBJ2-2,NA,many,TRBV7-9,15,TGTGCCAGCACCAAGACAGGCGCGAACACCGGGGAGCTGTTTTTT,CASTKTGANTGELFF
TRBJ2-1,TRBD2,many,TRBV6-1,15,TGTGCCAGCAGTGGGGCGGGGGGAAATTTGAATGAGCAGTTCTTC,CASSGAGGNLNEQFF
TRBJ1-2,TRBD1,few,TRBV6-4,13,TGTGCCAGCAGCCACGGACAGGGGCGCGGCTACACCTTC,CASSHGQGRGYTF
TRBJ2-5,TRBD1,many,TRBV29-1,13,TGCAGCGTACCAGGACAGGGCCAAGAGACCCAGTACTTC,CSVPGQGQETQYF
TRBJ2-2,NA,few,TRBV5-1,14,TGCGCCAGCAGTCACAAAAACAGCGGCGGGGAGCTGTTTTTT,CASSHKNSGGELFF
TRBJ1-5,TRBD1,many,TRBV6-2/TRBV6-3,15,TGTGCCAGCAGTTACTGGAGGGACAGGGTAGAGCCCCAGCATTTT,CASSYWRDRVEPQHF
TRBJ2-2,NA,few,TRBV5-6,15,TGTGCCAGCAAGTTGGGAGGTACGAACACCGGGGAGCTGTTTTTT,CASKLGGTNTGELFF
TRBJ1-1,NA,few,TRBV12-3/TRBV12-4,14,TGTGCCAGCAGTTTAGGGCCCCCTCGAGGTGAAGCTTTCTTT,CASSLGPPRGEAFF
TRBJ2-1,NA,many,TRBV11-2,16,TGTGCCAGCAGCAAAACAGGGACCATGTCCTACAATGAGCAGTTCTTC,CASSKTGTMSYNEQFF
TRBJ1-2,TRBD1,many,TRBV20-1,13,TGCAGTGCTAGGGGACAGGACAGCTATGGCTACACCTTC,CSARGQDSYGYTF
TRBJ1-6,NA,many,TRBV2,15,TGTGCCAGCAGTGAAATGGGCTTGTATAATTCACCCCTCCACTTT,CASSEMGLYNSPLHF
TRBJ1-2,NA,many,TRBV7-9,12,TGTGCCAGCAGCTTAATGGCTGGTGCCCGGTACTTC,CASSLMAGARYF
TRBJ2-5,NA,many,TRBV25-1,16,TGTGCCAGCAGCCTAACTACAGTGAAGGCCGCCGAGACCCAGTACTTC,CASSLTTVKAAETQYF
TRBJ2-2,TRBD1,NA,TRBV28,15,TGTGCCAGCAGTTCCTCCGGGACAGGGGCCGGGGAGCTGTTTTTT,CASSSSGTGAGELFF
TRBJ2-6,NA,many,TRBV7-2,16,TGTGCCAGCAGCCCGTGGGGGCTCTCTGGGGCCAACGTCCTGACTTTC,CASSPWGLSGANVLTF
TRBJ1-2,TRBD1,many,TRBV14,19,TGTGCCAGCAGCCAAGATCCCTCGGACAGGGGGCCCCATAACTATGGCTACACCTTC,CASSQDPSDRGPHNYGYTF
TRBJ1-5,NA,few,TRBV3-1,15,TGTGCCAGCAGCCAAGATAAGGGGTTGGGGCAGCCCCAGCATTTT,CASSQDKGLGQPQHF
TRBJ1-2,NA,NA,TRBV28,13,TGTGCCAGCAGTCAGGACAGTCGCTATGGCTACACCTTC,CASSQDSRYGYTF
TRBJ2-5,TRBD2,many,TRBV7-9,15,TGTGCCAGCAGCTCACAGCGGGGGCCGTGGAAGACCCAGTACTTC,CASSSQRGPWKTQYF
TRBJ1-3,TRBD1,many,TRBV12-3/TRBV12-4,15,TGTGCCAGCAGTACAGGGGTAGGCTCTGGAAACACCATATATTTT,CASSTGVGSGNTIYF
TRBJ1-1,NA,NA,TRBV12-5,21,TGTGCTAGTGGTTTGGTCAAAAACCTTGGCAGTCCGATAATCATGAACACTGAAGCTTTCTTT,CASGLVKNLGSPIIMNTEAFF
TRBJ2-5,NA,NA,TRBV11-3,14,TGTGCCAGCAGCCCGTCCTATGAGCGGGAGACCCAGTACTTC,CASSPSYERETQYF
TRBJ2-1,TRBD1,many,TRBV7-8,17,TGTGCCAGCACCTCCAGTAAGGACAGGGGGAAGAACGATGAGCAGTTCTTC,CASTSSKDRGKNDEQFF
TRBJ1-3,TRBD1,NA,TRBV7-9,16,TGTGCCAGCAGCCCCCGGGACAGGGTTTCTGGAAACACCATATATTTT,CASSPRDRVSGNTIYF
TRBJ1-2,TRBD1,NA,TRBV6-1,12,TGTGCCAGCAGTGGACAGGGGGTGGGCTACACCTTC,CASSGQGVGYTF
TRBJ2-2,NA,many,TRBV7-8,15,TGTGCCAGCAGCTTAGTATTCGGAAACACCGGGGAGCTGTTTTTT,CASSLVFGNTGELFF